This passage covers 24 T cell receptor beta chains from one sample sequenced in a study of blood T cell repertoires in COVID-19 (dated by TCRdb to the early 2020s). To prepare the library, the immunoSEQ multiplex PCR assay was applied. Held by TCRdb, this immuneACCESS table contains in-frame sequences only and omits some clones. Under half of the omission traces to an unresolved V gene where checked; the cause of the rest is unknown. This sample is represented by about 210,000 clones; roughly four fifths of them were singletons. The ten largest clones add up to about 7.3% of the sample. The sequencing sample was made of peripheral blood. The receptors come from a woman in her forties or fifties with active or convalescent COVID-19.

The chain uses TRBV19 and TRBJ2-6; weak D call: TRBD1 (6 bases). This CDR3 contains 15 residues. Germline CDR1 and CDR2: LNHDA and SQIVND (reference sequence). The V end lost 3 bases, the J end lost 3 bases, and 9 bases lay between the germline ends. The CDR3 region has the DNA TGTGCCAGTAGTATTAACAGGGTTGGGGCCAACGTCCTGACTTTC. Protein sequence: CASSINRVGANVLTF.

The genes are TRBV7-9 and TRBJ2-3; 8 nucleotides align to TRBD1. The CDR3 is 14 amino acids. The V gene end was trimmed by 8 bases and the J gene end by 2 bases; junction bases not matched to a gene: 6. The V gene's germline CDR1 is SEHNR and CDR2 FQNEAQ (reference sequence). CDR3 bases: TGTGCCAGCGGCGGACAGGGTAACACAGATACGCAGTATTTT. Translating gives CASGGQGNTDTQYF.

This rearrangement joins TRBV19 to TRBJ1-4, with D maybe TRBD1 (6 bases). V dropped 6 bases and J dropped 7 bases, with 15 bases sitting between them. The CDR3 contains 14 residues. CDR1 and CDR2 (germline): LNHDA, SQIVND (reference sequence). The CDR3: CASSRTVEGEKLFF. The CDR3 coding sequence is TGTGCCAGTAGCCGGACAGTCGAGGGTGAAAAACTGTTTTTT.

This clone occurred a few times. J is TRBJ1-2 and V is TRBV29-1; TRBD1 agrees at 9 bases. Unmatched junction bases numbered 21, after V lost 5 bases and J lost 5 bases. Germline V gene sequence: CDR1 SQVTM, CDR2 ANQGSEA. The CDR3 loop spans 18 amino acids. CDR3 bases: TGCAGCGTTCCACCCGGCGGGGACAGGGTATTTGCGTCGTATGGCTACACCTTC. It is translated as CSVPPGGDRVFASYGYTF.

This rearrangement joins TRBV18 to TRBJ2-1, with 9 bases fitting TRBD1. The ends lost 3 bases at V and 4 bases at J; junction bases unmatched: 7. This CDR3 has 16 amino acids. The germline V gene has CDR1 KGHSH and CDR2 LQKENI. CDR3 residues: CASSPDPGQGYNEQFF. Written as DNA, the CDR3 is TGTGCCAGCTCACCGGATCCGGGACAGGGTTACAATGAGCAGTTCTTC.

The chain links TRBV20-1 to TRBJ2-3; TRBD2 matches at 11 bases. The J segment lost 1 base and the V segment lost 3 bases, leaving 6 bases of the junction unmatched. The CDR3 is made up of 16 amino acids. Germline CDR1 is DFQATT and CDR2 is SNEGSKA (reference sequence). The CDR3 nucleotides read TGCAGTGCTAGTGCCCATAGCGGGAGGGGCACAGATACGCAGTATTTT. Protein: CSASAHSGRGTDTQYF.

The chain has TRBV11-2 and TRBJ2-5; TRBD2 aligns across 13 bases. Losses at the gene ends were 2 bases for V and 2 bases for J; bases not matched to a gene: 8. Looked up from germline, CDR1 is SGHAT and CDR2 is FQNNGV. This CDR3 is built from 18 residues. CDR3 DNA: TGTGCCAGCAGCTTACGGACTAGCGGGAGCGCCAAACAAGAGACCCAGTACTTC. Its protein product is CASSLRTSGSAKQETQYF.

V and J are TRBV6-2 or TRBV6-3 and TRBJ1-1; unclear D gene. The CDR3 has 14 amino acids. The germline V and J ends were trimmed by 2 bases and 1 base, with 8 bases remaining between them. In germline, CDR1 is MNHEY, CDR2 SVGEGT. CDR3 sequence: CASSYGGPNTEAFF. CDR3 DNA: TGTGCCAGCAGTTACGGCGGGCCGAACACTGAAGCTTTCTTT.

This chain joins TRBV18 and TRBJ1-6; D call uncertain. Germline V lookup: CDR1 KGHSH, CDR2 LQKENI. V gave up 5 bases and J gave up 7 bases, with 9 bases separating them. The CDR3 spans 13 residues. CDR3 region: CASSGDGNSPLHF. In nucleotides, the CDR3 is TGTGCCAGCTCAGGAGACGGGAATTCACCCCTCCACTTT.

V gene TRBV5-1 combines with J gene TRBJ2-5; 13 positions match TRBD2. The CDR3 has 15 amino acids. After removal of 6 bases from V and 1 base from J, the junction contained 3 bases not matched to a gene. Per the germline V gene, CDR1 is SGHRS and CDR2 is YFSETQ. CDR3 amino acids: CASTGLAGSQETQYF. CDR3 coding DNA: TGCGCCAGCACGGGACTAGCGGGATCCCAAGAGACCCAGTACTTC.

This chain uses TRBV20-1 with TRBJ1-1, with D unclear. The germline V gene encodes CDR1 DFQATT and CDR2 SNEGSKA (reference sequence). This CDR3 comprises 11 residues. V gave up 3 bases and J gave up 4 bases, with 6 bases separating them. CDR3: CSASGLTEAFF. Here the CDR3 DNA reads TGCAGTGCTAGTGGGCTCACTGAAGCTTTCTTT.

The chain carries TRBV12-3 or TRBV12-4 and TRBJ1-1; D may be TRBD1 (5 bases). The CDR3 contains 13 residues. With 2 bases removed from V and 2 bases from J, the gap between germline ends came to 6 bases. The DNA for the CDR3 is TGTGCCAGCAGTTTACAGGGAAACACTGAAGCTTTCTTT. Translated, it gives CASSLQGNTEAFF.

The CDR3: CASSGRVGYEQYF. The CDR3 DNA reads TGTGCCAGCTCCGGCAGGGTCGGCTACGAGCAGTACTTC. The gene calls are TRBV6-5 and TRBJ2-7; tentatively, D is TRBD1 (5 bases). Germline V gene data show CDR1 as MNHEY and CDR2 as SVGAGI. This CDR3 comprises 13 residues. V lost 8 bases, J lost 3 bases, and 14 bases lay in between.

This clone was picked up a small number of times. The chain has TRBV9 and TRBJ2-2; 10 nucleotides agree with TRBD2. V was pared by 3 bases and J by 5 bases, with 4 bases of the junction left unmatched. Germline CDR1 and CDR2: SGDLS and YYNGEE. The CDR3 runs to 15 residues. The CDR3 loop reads CASSEGLAQTGELFF. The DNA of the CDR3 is TGTGCCAGCAGCGAGGGACTAGCGCAGACCGGGGAGCTGTTTTTT. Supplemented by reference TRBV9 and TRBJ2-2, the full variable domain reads DSGVTQTPKHLITATGQRVTLRCSPRSGDLSVYWYQQSLDQGLQFLIQYYNGEERAKGNILERFSAQQFPDLHSELNLSSLELGDSALYFCASSEGLAQTGELFFGEGSRLTVL.

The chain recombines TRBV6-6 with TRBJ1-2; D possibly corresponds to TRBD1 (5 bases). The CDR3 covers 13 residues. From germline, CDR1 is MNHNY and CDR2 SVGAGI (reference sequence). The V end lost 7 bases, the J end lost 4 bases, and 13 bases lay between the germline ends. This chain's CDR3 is CASIGGSRYGYTF. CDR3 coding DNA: TGTGCCAGCATCGGGGGATCTCGCTATGGCTACACCTTC.

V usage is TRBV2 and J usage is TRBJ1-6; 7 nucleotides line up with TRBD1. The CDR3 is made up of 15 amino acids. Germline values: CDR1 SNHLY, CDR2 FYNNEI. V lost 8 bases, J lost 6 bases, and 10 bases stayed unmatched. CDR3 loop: CASRPGTDRNSPLHF. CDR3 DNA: TGTGCCAGCCGGCCCGGGACAGATCGTAATTCACCCCTCCACTTT.

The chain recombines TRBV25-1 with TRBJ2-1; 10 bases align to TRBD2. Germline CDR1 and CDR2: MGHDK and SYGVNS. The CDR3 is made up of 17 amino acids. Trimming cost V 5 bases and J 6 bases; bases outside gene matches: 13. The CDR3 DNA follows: TGTGCCAGCAGTTCAGCGGGGGGGCCGATCATATTCAATGAGCAGTTCTTC. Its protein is CASSSAGGPIIFNEQFF.

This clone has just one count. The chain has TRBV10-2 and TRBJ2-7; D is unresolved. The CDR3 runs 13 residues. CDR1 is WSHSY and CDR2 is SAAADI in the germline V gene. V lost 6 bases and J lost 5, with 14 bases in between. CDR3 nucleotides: TGCGCCAGCAGCGCTTCCCGAAACAACGAGCAGTACGTC. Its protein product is CASSASRNNEQYV.

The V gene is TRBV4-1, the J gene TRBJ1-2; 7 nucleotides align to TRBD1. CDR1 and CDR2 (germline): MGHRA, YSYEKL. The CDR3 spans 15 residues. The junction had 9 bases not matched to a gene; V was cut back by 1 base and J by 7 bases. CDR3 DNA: TGCGCCAGCAGCCAAGGGAAGGGGGCGAATACTGGCTACACCTTC. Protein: CASSQGKGANTGYTF.

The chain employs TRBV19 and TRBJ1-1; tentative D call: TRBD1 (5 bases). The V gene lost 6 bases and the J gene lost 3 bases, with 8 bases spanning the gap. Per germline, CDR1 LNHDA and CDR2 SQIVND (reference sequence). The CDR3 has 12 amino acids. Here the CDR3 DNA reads TGTGCCAGTAGCCGGGGGTACACTGAAGCTTTCTTT. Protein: CASSRGYTEAFF.

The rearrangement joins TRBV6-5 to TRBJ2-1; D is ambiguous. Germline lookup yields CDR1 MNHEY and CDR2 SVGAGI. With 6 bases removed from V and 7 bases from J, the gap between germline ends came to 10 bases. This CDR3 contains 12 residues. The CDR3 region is CASRASRNEQFF. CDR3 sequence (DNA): TGTGCCAGCAGGGCTAGTAGGAATGAGCAGTTCTTC.

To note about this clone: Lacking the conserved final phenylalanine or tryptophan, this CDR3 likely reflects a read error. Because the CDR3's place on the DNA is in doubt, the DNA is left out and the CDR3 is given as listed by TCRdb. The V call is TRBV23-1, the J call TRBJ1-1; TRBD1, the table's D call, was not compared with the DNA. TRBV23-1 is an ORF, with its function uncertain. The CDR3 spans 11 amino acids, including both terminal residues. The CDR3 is CASGHSAREEL.

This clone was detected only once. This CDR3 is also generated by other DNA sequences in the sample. The CDR3 sequence is CASSPSTGGGTEAFF. The CDR3 nucleotides read TGTGCCAGCTCACCCTCGACAGGGGGAGGAACTGAAGCTTTCTTT. The J gene is TRBJ1-1, the V gene TRBV18; TRBD1 matches 9 bases. Trimming at V came to 3 bases and at J to 5 bases, leaving 7 bases not matched to a gene. The CDR3 loop spans 15 amino acids. Germline assignment: CDR1 KGHSH and CDR2 LQKENI.

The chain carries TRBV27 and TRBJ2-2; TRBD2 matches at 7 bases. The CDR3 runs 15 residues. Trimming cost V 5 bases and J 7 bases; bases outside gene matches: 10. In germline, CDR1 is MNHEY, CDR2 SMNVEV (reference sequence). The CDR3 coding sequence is TGTGCCAGCAGTGGAAGCGGGGCCCTCGTCGGGGAGCTGTTTTTT. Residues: CASSGSGALVGELFF.